The T cell receptor beta chain described here comes from a study of cytomegalovirus exposure and HLA in healthy donors. Overall study findings and caveats: Confirmation in vitro established that a few CMV-associated chains were specific for CMV antigens.

Produced via immunoSEQ multiplex PCR; TCRdb's table is partial and in-frame only. The profile covers about 82,000 clones, with 93% appearing a single time and approximately 0.67% taken by the ten largest. The CDR3 has 15 residues. Germline V lookup: CDR1 SGHNT, CDR2 YYREEE (reference sequence). With V trimmed by 0 bases and J by 3 bases, 4 bases remained unmatched. Turning to this clone: Its antigen is not known.

The V gene is TRBV5-4, the J gene TRBJ2-7, with 9 bases matching TRBD2. The TCR comes from a man between 18 and 35 years old in good health and CMV-seronegative. The sample was PBMCs. CDR3 nucleotides: TGTGCCAGCAGCTTGGGCCTAGCGGGGTTCTACGAGCAGTACTTC. The encoded protein is CASSLGLAGFYEQYF.